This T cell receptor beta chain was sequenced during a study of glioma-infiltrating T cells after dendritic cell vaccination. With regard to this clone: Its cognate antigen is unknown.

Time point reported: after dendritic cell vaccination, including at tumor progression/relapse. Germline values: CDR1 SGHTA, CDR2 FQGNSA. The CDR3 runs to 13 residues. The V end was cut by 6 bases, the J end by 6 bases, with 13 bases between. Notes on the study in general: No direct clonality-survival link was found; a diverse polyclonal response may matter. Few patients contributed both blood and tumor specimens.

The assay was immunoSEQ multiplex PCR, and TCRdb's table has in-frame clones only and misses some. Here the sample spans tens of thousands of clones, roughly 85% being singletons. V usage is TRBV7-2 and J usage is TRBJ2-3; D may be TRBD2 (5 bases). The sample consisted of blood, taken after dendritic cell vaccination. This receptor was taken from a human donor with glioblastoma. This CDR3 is CASRRDPGDTQYF. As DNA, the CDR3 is TGTGCCAGCAGGCGCGACCCGGGGGATACGCAGTATTTT.